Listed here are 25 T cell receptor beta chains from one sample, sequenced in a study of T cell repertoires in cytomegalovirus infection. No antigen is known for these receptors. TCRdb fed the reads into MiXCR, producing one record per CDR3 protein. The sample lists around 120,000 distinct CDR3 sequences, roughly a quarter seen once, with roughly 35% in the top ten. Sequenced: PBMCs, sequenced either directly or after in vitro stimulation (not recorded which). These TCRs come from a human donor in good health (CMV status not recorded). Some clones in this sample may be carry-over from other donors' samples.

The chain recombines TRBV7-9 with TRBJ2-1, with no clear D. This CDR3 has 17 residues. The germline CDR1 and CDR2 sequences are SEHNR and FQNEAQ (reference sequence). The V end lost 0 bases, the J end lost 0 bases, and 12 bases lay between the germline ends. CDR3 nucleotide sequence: TGTGCCAGCAGCTTAGCGGTAGGATCGAGCTCCTACAATGAGCAGTTCTTC. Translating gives CASSLAVGSSSYNEQFF.

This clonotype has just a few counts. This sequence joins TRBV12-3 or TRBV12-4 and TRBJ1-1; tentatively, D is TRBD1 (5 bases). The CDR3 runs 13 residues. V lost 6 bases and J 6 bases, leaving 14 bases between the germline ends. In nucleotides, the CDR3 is TGTGCCAGCAGGGAACAGGTAGGGGCTGAAGCTTTCTTT. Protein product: CASREQVGAEAFF.

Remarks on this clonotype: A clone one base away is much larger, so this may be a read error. Here the CDR3 reads CASSLRLAGGREETQYF. The CDR3 coding sequence is TGTGCCAGCAGTTTAAGACTAGCGGGAGGCCGGGAGGAGACCCAGTACTTC. The chain couples TRBV12-3 or TRBV12-4 to TRBJ2-5; 13 bases map to TRBD2. V shed 2 bases, J shed 5 bases, and the junction held 8 bases outside the gene matches. This CDR3 has 17 amino acids.

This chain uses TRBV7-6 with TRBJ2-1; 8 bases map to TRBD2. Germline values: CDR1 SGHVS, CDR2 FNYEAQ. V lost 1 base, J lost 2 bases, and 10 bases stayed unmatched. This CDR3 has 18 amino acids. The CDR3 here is CASSLGSLAGRTYNEQFF. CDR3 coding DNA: TGTGCCAGCAGCTTAGGATCTCTAGCGGGCCGCACCTACAATGAGCAGTTCTTC.

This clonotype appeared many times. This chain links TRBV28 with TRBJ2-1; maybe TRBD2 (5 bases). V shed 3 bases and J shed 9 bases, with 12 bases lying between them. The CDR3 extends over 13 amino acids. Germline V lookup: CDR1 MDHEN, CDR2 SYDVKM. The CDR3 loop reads CASSFQWSGEQFF. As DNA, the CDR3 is TGTGCCAGCAGTTTTCAATGGAGCGGTGAGCAGTTCTTC.

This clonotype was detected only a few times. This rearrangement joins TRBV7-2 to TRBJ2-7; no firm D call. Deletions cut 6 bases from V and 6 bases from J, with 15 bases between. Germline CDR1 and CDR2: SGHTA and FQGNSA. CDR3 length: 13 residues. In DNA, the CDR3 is TGTGCCAGCAGTGGACCCAACCAGATCGAGCAGTACGTC. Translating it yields CASSGPNQIEQYV.

DNA of the CDR3: TGTGCCAGCAGTTACGCGAGGGGGGTCAACAAGTACTTC. This encodes CASSYARGVNKYF. The chain recombines TRBV6-2 or TRBV6-3 with TRBJ2-7; D is possibly TRBD1 or TRBD2 (6 bases each). CDR1 and CDR2 from the germline V gene are MNHEY and SVGEGT. CDR3 length equals 13 residues. V lost 2 bases, J lost 11 bases, and 16 bases lay in between.

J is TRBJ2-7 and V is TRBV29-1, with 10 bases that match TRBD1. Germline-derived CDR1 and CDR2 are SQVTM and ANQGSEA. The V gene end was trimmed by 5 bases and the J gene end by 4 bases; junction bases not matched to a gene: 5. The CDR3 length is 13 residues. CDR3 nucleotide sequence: TGCAGCGTTATGGGACAGGGGAGATACGAGCAGTACTTC. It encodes CSVMGQGRYEQYF.

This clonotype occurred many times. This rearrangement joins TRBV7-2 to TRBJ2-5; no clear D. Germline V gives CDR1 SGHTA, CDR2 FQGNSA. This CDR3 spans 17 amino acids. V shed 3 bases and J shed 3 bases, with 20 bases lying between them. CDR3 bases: TGTGCCAGCAGCTTCAATTCGGGCCATCAAAGAGAAGAGACCCAGTACTTC. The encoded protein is CASSFNSGHQREETQYF. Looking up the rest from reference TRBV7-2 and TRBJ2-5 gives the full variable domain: GAGVSQSPSNKVTEKGKDVELRCDPISGHTALYWYRQSLGQGLEFLIYFQGNSAPDKSGLPSDRFSAERTGGSVSTLTIQRTQQEDSAVYLCASSFNSGHQREETQYFGPGTRLLVL.

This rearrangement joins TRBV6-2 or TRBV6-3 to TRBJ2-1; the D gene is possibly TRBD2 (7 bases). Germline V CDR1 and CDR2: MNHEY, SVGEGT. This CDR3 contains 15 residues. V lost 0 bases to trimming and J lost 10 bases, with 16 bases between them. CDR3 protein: CASSYSFAGAGEQFF. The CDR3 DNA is TGTGCCAGCAGTTACTCTTTCGCGGGGGCCGGGGAGCAGTTCTTC.

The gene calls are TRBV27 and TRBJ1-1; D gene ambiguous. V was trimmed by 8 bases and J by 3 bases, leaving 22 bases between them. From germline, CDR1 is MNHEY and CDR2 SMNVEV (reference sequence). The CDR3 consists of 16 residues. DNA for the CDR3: TGTGCCAGCGGACGGTGTAGTTTAGAAGGATACACTGAAGCTTTCTTT. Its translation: CASGRCSLEGYTEAFF.

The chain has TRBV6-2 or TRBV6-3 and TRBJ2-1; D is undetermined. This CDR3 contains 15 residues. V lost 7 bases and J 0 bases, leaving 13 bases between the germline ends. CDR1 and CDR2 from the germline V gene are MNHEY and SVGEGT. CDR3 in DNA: TGTGCCAGCACCGTCGAGTGGAGCTCCTACAATGAGCAGTTCTTC. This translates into CASTVEWSSYNEQFF.

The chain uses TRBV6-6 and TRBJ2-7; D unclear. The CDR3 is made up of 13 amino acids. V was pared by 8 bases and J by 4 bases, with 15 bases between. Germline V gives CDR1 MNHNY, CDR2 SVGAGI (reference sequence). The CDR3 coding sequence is TGTGCCAGCGCTATAGACGGAAGATACGAGCAGTACGTC. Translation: CASAIDGRYEQYV.

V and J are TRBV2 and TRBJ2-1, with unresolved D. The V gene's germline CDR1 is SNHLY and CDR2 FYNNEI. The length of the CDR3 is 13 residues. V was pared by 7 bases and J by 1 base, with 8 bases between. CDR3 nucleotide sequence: TGTGCCAGCAAGCAAGAGTCCTACAATGAGCAGTTCTTC. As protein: CASKQESYNEQFF.

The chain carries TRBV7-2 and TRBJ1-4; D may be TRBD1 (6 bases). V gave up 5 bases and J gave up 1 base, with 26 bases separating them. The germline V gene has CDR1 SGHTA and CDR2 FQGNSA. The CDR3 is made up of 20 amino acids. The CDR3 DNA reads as TGTGCCAGCAGCCTCTTATTCGATGCAGGGGTTGGGGGAACTAATGAAAAACTGTTTTTT. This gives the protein CASSLLFDAGVGGTNEKLFF. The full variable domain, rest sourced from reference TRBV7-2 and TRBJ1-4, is GAGVSQSPSNKVTEKGKDVELRCDPISGHTALYWYRQSLGQGLEFLIYFQGNSAPDKSGLPSDRFSAERTGGSVSTLTIQRTQQEDSAVYLCASSLLFDAGVGGTNEKLFFGSGTQLSVL.

CDR3 protein: CASSGETYNSPLHF. As DNA, the CDR3 is TGCGCCAGCAGTGGGGAGACCTATAATTCACCCCTCCACTTT. The chain joins TRBV10-2 to TRBJ1-6, with D unclear. CDR3 length: 14 amino acids. The germline V gene has CDR1 WSHSY and CDR2 SAAADI. V lost 4 bases and J 2 bases, leaving 6 bases between the germline ends.

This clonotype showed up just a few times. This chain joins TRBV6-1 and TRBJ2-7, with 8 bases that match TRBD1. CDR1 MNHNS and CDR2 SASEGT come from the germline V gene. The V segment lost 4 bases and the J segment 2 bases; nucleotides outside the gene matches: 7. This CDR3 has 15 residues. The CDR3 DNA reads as TGTGCCAGCAGTGCCGGACAGGGTAGTACCTACGAGCAGTACTTC. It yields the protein CASSAGQGSTYEQYF.

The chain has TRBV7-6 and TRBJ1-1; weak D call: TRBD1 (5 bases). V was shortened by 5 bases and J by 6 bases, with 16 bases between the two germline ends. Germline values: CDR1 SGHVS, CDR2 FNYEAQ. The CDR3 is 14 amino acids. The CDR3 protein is CASSPGAGRPEAFF. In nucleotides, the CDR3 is TGTGCCAGCAGCCCCGGGGCCGGGCGCCCTGAAGCTTTCTTT.

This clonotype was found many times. The CDR3 nucleotides are TGTGCCAGCAGTGAAGCGCTTCCGGGGGGACAGCCCTATGGCTACACCTTC. Its protein is CASSEALPGGQPYGYTF. This sequence joins TRBV6-1 and TRBJ1-2, with 7 positions matching TRBD1. The CDR3 sequence is 17 residues long. Unmatched junction bases numbered 11, after V lost 0 bases and J lost 4 bases. Germline assignment: CDR1 MNHNS and CDR2 SASEGT.

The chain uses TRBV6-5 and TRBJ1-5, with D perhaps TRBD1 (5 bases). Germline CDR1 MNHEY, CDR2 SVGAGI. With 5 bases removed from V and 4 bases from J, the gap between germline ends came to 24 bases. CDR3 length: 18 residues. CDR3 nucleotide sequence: TGTGCCAGCAGTCGATGGGGGGTGAGGGCGAACCATAATCAGCCCCAGCATTTT. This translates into CASSRWGVRANHNQPQHF.

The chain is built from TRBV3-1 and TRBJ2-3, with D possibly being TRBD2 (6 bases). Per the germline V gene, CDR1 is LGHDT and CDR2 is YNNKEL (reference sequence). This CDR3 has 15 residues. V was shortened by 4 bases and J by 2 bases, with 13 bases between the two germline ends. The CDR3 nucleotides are TGTGCCAGCAGCCGGCGGGACGGATCCACAGATACGCAGTATTTT. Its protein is CASSRRDGSTDTQYF.

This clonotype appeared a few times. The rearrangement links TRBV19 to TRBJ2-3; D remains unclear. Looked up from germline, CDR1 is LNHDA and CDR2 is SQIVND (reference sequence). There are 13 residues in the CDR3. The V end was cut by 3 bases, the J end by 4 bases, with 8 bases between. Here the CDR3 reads CASSIRVADTQYF. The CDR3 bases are TGTGCCAGTAGTATTCGAGTCGCAGATACGCAGTATTTT.

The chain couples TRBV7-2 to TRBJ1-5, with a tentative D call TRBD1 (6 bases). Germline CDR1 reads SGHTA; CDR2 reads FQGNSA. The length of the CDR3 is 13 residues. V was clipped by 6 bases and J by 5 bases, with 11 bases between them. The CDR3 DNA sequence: TGTGCCAGCAGTTCGGGACAAGATCAGCCCCAGCATTTT. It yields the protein CASSSGQDQPQHF.

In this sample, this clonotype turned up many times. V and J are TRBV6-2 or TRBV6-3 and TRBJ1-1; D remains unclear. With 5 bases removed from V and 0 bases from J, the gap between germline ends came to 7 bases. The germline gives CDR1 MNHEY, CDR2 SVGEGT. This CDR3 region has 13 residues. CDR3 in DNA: TGTGCCAGCAGTGTGGAGTTGAACACTGAAGCTTTCTTT. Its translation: CASSVELNTEAFF.

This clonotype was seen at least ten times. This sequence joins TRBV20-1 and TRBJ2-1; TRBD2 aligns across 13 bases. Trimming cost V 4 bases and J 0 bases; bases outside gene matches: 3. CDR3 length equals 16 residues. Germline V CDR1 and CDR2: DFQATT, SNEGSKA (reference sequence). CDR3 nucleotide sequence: TGCAGTGCTAAGACTAGCGGGAGGTACTCCTACAATGAGCAGTTCTTC. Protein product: CSAKTSGRYSYNEQFF.